This T cell receptor (beta chain) was sequenced during a study of cytomegalovirus exposure and HLA in healthy donors. The germline V gene encodes CDR1 SGDLS and CDR2 YYNGEE. V lost 0 bases and J lost 4, with 10 bases in between. The CDR3 has 14 residues. The primer mix had 60 Vbeta and 13 Jbeta primers. Only in-frame clones appear in the TCRdb table, and some are missing; sequencing was by immunoSEQ multiplex PCR. The data show about 150,000 clones, with 65% to 85% seen just once and roughly 6.2% held by the top ten. Comment on this clone: Antigen: not known.

Study findings and constraints: Links to common viral pathogens appeared, in a later analysis, for several of the most significant clusters. Within an earlier analysis, most TCR beta V segments proved productive either about 90% or about 30% of the time.

The sequence came from a male donor in good health and CMV-seropositive. The source material was PBMCs. The chain has TRBV9 and TRBJ1-2, with D maybe TRBD1 (6 bases). CDR3 bases: TGTGCCAGCAGCGTAGTTGTAGGGGGCTATGGCTACACCTTC. Encoded protein: CASSVVVGGYGYTF.